Below are 10 T cell receptor beta chains sequenced from a single sample in a study of shared clonotypes between healthy human individuals. Clones were sequenced by immunoSEQ multiplex PCR, and TCRdb holds only the in-frame ones, with some missing. The repertoire holds over a million clones, with approximately 78% as singletons. The sequenced sample was memory CD4+ T cells from PBMCs. The subset: CD45RA-negative fraction. These TCRs come from a man in his late teens or twenties in good health. Some clones in this sample may be carry-over from other donors' samples.

This sequence joins TRBV7-9 and TRBJ2-1; 8 bases match TRBD2. Germline loops: CDR1 SEHNR, CDR2 FQNEAQ (reference sequence). This CDR3 region has 14 residues. Trimming at V came to 1 base and at J to 10 bases, leaving 6 bases not matched to a gene. Here the CDR3 reads CASSLGPVAGEQFF. The CDR3 DNA sequence: TGTGCCAGCAGCTTAGGACCCGTAGCGGGAGAGCAGTTCTTC.

This clone showed up just once. The chain carries TRBV7-2 and TRBJ2-3; D is unclear. Per the germline V gene, CDR1 is SGHTA and CDR2 is FQGNSA. The V gene lost 3 bases and the J gene lost 1 base, with 8 bases spanning the gap. The CDR3 is 14 amino acids. CDR3 protein: CASSFQRGTDTQYF. CDR3 DNA: TGTGCCAGCAGCTTCCAGCGAGGCACAGATACGCAGTATTTT.

This clone was found a few times. The genes are TRBV7-8 and TRBJ1-1; a possible D gene is TRBD1 (5 bases). This CDR3 has 12 residues. Germline V lookup: CDR1 SGHVS, CDR2 FQNEAQ. V dropped 5 bases and J dropped 8 bases, with 12 bases sitting between them. As DNA, the CDR3 is TGTGCCAGCAGCCTCGAATGGGACGAAGCTTTCTTT. Translating it yields CASSLEWDEAFF. Full variable domain (rest looked up from reference TRBV7-8 and TRBJ1-1): GAGVSQSPRYKVAKRGQDVALRCDPISGHVSLFWYQQALGQGPEFLTYFQNEAQLDKSGLPSDRFFAERPEGSVSTLKIQRTQQEDSAVYLCASSLEWDEAFFGQGTRLTVV.

The V call is TRBV9, the J call TRBJ1-1; possible D gene TRBD1, 5 bases. The CDR3 totals 14 residues. V gave up 0 bases and J gave up 8 bases, with 14 bases separating them. Germline CDR1 and CDR2: SGDLS and YYNGEE. The CDR3 nucleotides read TGTGCCAGCAGCGTAGCTCGGACGGGGCCCGAAGCTTTCTTT. Protein product: CASSVARTGPEAFF.

The genes are TRBV14 and TRBJ2-7, with a tentative D call TRBD2 (6 bases). The CDR3 totals 15 residues. V dropped 1 base and J dropped 2 bases, with 12 bases sitting between them. Germline CDR1 SGHDN, CDR2 FVKESK. This chain's CDR3 is CASSQVGRRTYEQYF. The CDR3 DNA reads as TGTGCCAGCAGCCAAGTTGGGAGGCGAACCTACGAGCAGTACTTC.

The chain joins TRBV5-4 to TRBJ1-2, with 8 bases aligning to TRBD1. Germline lookup yields CDR1 SGHNT and CDR2 YYREEE (reference sequence). The V segment lost 4 bases and the J segment 1 base; nucleotides outside the gene matches: 15. The CDR3 runs to 18 residues. CDR3 in DNA: TGTGCCAGCAGCCCGGCGGGGCAGGGGGCCCGGGGTAACTATGGCTACACCTTC. Encoded protein: CASSPAGQGARGNYGYTF.

The chain joins TRBV29-1 to TRBJ2-4, with D perhaps matching TRBD1 (5 bases). Germline loops: CDR1 SQVTM, CDR2 ANQGSEA. The CDR3 loop spans 13 amino acids. The V and J ends lost 3 bases and 4 bases respectively, with 10 bases between them. The CDR3 DNA reads as TGCAGCGTTGATCAGGGTTTGAAAAACATTCAGTACTTC. Translating gives CSVDQGLKNIQYF.

The gene calls are TRBV5-1 and TRBJ2-2; 7 nucleotides match TRBD2. Germline assignment: CDR1 SGHRS and CDR2 YFSETQ. This CDR3 has 15 amino acids. With 2 bases clipped from V and 7 bases from J, the junction kept 8 bases outside the gene matches. CDR3 DNA: TGCGCCAGCAGCTTTGAGGGAGGGCCCGGCGGGGAGCTGTTTTTT. Amino acid sequence: CASSFEGGPGGELFF.

This chain uses TRBV30 with TRBJ2-3; unclear D gene. This CDR3 spans 13 amino acids. Germline V CDR1 and CDR2: GTSNPN, SVGIG (reference sequence). Trimming removed 7 bases from V and 4 bases from J, with 15 bases in between. The CDR3 protein is CAYSGRNSDTQYF. The DNA for the CDR3 is TGTGCCTACTCTGGCCGAAACTCAGATACGCAGTATTTT.

The chain links TRBV5-4 to TRBJ2-3, with D perhaps TRBD1 or TRBD2 (5 bases each). The CDR3 consists of 15 residues. V gave up 4 bases and J gave up 4 bases, with 16 bases separating them. Germline V gene sequence: CDR1 SGHNT, CDR2 YYREEE (reference sequence). The CDR3 region is CASSGDGAGSDTQYF. CDR3 DNA sequence: TGTGCCAGCAGCGGGGACGGGGCAGGATCAGATACGCAGTATTTT.